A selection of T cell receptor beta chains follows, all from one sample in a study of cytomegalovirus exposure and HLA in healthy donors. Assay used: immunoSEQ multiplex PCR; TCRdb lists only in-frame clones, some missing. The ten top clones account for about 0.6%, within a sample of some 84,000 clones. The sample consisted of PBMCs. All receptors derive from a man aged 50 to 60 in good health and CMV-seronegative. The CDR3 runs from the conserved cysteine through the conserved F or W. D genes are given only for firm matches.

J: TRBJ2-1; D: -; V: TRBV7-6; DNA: TGTGCCAGCAGCGAACAGGGTCGGCAGTTCTTC; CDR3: CASSEQGRQFF
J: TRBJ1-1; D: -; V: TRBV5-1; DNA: TGCGCCAGCAGCCCGAGACAGGTCCGAGGCACTGAAGCTTTCTTT; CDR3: CASSPRQVRGTEAFF
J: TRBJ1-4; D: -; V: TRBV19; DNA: TGTGCCAGTAGTGAGGATGCCAGTAATGAAAAACTGTTTTTT; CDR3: CASSEDASNEKLFF
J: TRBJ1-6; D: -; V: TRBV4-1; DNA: TGCGCCAGCAGCCAAGGGGAGGCCAATTCACCCCTCCACTTT; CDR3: CASSQGEANSPLHF
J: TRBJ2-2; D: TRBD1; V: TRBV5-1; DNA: TGCGCCAGCAGCTTTTCGACAGGGGATTCCGGGGAGCTGTTTTTT; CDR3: CASSFSTGDSGELFF
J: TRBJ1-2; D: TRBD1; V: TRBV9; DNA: TGTGCCAGCAGCCCCCGGGACAGGGCCGGCTATGGCTACACCTTC; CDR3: CASSPRDRAGYGYTF
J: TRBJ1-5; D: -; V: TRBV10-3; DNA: TGTGCCATCAGTGAGGACGGAGGGAATCAGCCCCAGCATTTT; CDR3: CAISEDGGNQPQHF
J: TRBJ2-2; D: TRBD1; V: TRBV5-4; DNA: TGTGCCAGCAGCTTGGGAATGGGACAGGGAAACACCGGGGAGCTGTTTTTT; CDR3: CASSLGMGQGNTGELFF
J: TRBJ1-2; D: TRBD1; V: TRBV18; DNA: TGTGCCAGCTCTGGACAGGCTAACTATGGCTACACCTTC; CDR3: CASSGQANYGYTF
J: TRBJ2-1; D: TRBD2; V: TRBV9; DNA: TGTGCCAGCAGCTCCCGACTAGCGGGGGGTGGAAATGAGCAGTTCTTC; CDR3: CASSSRLAGGGNEQFF
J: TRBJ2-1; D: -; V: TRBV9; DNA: TGTGCCAGCAGCGTAGCTGGGGGCAACTACAATGAGCAGTTCTTC; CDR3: CASSVAGGNYNEQFF
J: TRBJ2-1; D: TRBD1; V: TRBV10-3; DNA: TGTGCCATCAGTGAGTCGAGGTTGGACAGGTCCTACAATGAGCAGTTCTTC; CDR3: CAISESRLDRSYNEQFF
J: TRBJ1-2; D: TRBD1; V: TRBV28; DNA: TGTGCCAGCAGTACAGGGGGTACTAACTATGGCTACACCTTC; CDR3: CASSTGGTNYGYTF
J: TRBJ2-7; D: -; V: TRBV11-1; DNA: TGTGCCAGCAGCCGGAGATTGGAGGGGGCCCACGAGCAGTACTTC; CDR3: CASSRRLEGAHEQYF
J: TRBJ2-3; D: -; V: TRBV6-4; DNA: TGTGCCAGCAGTGTAACAGGGAGTTTGGACACAGATACGCAGTATTTT; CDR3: CASSVTGSLDTDTQYF
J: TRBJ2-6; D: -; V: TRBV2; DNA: TGTGCCAGCCAATTATACAGGGTACCGTCAACTGGGGCCAACGTCCTGACTTTC; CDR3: CASQLYRVPSTGANVLTF
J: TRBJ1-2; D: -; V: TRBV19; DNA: TGTGCCAGTACTTCAGAAAACTATGGCTACACCTTC; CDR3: CASTSENYGYTF
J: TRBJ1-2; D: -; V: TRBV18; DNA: TGTGCCAGCTCACCGGGACGGGAGAACTATGGCTACACCTTC; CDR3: CASSPGRENYGYTF
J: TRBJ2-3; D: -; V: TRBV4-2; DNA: TGTGCCAGCAGCCAAGGCGGGACGCTCAGGGATACGCAGTATTTT; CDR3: CASSQGGTLRDTQYF
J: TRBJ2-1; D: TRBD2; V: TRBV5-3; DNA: TGTGCCAGAAGCTTGGGGTCTAGCGGGGGGAATGAGCAGTTCTTC; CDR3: CARSLGSSGGNEQFF
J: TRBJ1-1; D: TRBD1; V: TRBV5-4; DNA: TGTGCCAGCAGCCGGGGACAGGGGAACACTGAAGCTTTCTTT; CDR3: CASSRGQGNTEAFF
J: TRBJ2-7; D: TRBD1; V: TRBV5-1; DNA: TGCGCCAGCAGCCAGGGGACAGGACCCACCTACGAGCAGTACTTC; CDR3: CASSQGTGPTYEQYF
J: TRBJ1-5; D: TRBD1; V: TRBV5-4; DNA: TGTGCCAGCAGCTTGGGGACAGGGGGCGGTAATCAGCCCCAGCATTTT; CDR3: CASSLGTGGGNQPQHF
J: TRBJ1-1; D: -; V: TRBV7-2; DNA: TGTGCCAGCAGCTTGACAGGCCAGAACACTGAAGCTTTCTTT; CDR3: CASSLTGQNTEAFF
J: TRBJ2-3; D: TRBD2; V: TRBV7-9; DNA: TGTGCCAGCAGCTATCCCACTTCTAGCGGGGGATCAGATACGCAGTATTTT; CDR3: CASSYPTSSGGSDTQYF
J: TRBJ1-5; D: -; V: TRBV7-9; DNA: TGTGCCAGCAGCTTACTGGCCCAGCCCCAGCATTTT; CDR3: CASSLLAQPQHF
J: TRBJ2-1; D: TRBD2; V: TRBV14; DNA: TGTGCCAGCAGCCAATGGGGGGGTTCCTACAATGAGCAGTTCTTC; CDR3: CASSQWGGSYNEQFF
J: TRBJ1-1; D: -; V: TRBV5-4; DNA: TGTGCCAGCAGCTTGGTGGGGACAATGAACACTGAAGCTTTCTTT; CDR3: CASSLVGTMNTEAFF
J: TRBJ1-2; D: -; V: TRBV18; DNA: TGTGCCAGCTCACCAAACGCCCTACAGGGCGCTAACTATGGCTACACCTTC; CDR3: CASSPNALQGANYGYTF
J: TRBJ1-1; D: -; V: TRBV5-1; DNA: TGCGCCAGCAGCTTACTAGGTGAGAACACTGAAGCTTTCTTT; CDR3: CASSLLGENTEAFF
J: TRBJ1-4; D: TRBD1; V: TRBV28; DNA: TGTGCCAGCAGTCAGCCTCCGGGACAGGGATCCGATGAAAAACTGTTTTTT; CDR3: CASSQPPGQGSDEKLFF
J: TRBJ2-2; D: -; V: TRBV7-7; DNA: TGTGCTAGCAGACCAGGGTACACCGGGGAGCTGTTTTTT; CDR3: CASRPGYTGELFF
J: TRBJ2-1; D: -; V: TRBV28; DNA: TGTGCCAGCAACGGAGGAGGTGAGCAGTTCTTC; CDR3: CASNGGGEQFF
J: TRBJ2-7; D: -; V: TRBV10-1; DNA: TGCGCCAGCAGTGTGGGACTGGGGGGTAACTACGAGCAGTACTTC; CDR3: CASSVGLGGNYEQYF
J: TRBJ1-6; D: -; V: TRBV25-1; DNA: TGTGCCAGCAGTGAAGCTGGCATGCGGTCACCCCTCCACTTT; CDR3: CASSEAGMRSPLHF
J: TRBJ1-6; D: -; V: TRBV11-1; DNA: TGTGCCAGCAGCTACCAGTTAAATTCACCCCTCCACTTT; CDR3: CASSYQLNSPLHF
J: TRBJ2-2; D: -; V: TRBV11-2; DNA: TGTGCCAGCAGCATACAGGGTGTTCTAACCGGGGAGCTGTTTTTT; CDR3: CASSIQGVLTGELFF
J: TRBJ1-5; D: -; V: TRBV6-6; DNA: TGTGCCAGCAGTTACTCGAGCCAGGGCAATCAGCCCCAGCATTTT; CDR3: CASSYSSQGNQPQHF
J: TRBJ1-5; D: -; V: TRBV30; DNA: TGTGCCTGGAGTCCAGGGACTGATCAGCCCCAGCATTTT; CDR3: CAWSPGTDQPQHF
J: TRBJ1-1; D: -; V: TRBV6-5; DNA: TGTGCCAGCAGTTACTCGATGACAGAACCGAACACTGAAGCTTTCTTT; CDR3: CASSYSMTEPNTEAFF
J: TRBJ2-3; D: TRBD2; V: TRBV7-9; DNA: TGTGCCAGCAGCTTAGTTACCAGCGGGGGTTTAGATACGCAGTATTTT; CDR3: CASSLVTSGGLDTQYF
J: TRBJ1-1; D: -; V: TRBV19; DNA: TGTGCCATCCGGGGTGGCATATCGAACACTGAAGCTTTCTTT; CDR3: CAIRGGISNTEAFF
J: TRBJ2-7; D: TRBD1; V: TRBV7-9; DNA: TGTGCCAGCAGACTAAGACAGGGGGCCTACGAGCAGTACTTC; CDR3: CASRLRQGAYEQYF
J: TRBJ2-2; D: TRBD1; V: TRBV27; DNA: TGTGCCAGCAGTCACGGACAGGCCGTGGAGCTGTTTTTT; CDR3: CASSHGQAVELFF
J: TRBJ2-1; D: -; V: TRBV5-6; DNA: TGTGCCAGCAGCCCTCCTAGTTTTAGCGACAATGAGCAGTTCTTC; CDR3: CASSPPSFSDNEQFF
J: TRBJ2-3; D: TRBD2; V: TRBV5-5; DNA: TGTGCCAGCAGCTCCTATCGGGGGGGGATCACAGATACGCAGTATTTT; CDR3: CASSSYRGGITDTQYF
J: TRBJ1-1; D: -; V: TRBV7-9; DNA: TGTGCCAGCAGCTCACCGGGGGGGGTGAACACTGAAGCTTTCTTT; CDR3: CASSSPGGVNTEAFF
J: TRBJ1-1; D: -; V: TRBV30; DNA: TGTGCCTGGAGATGGTCAGGGTTGAACACTGAAGCTTTCTTT; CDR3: CAWRWSGLNTEAFF
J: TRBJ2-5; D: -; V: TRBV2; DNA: TGTGCCAGCAGTGAACTCCAGCGACAAGAGACCCAGTACTTC; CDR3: CASSELQRQETQYF
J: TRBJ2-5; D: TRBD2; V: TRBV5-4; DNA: TGTGCCAGCAGCTTGAGGCGGGGGGGCCAAGAGACCCAGTACTTC; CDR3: CASSLRRGGQETQYF
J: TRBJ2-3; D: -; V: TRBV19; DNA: TGTGCCAGTAGTATGTATGACGGGGGACTCACAGATACGCAGTATTTT; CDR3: CASSMYDGGLTDTQYF
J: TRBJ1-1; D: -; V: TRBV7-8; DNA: TGTGCCAGCAGCCTACAGGTGGCCTTGAACACTGAAGCTTTCTTT; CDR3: CASSLQVALNTEAFF
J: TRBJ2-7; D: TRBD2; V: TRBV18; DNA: TGTGCCAGCTCACCGGGACTAGCGGAGAACTACGAGCAGTACTTC; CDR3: CASSPGLAENYEQYF